The sequence of this T cell receptor (beta chain) was determined in a study of CD8 T cells in ankylosing spondylitis. This clonotype showed up just a few times. MiXCR, run by TCRdb on the 5' RACE reads, gives a single entry per CDR3 protein. The sample lists approximately 340,000 distinct CDR3 sequences, approximately 14% occurring once. The sequence was collected from a male donor with ankylosing spondylitis or in good health (not recorded which). Sequencing was performed on blood, either unsorted or a sorted T cell fraction (not recorded which).

In DNA, the CDR3 is TGTGCCAGCAGTTTGTTGACAGGCGGAGAGACCCAGTACTTC. It codes for CASSLLTGGETQYF. V usage is TRBV12-3 or TRBV12-4 and J usage is TRBJ2-5, with a tentative D call TRBD1 (6 bases). This CDR3 has 14 amino acids. The V gene lost 3 bases and the J gene lost 4 bases, with 12 bases spanning the gap.